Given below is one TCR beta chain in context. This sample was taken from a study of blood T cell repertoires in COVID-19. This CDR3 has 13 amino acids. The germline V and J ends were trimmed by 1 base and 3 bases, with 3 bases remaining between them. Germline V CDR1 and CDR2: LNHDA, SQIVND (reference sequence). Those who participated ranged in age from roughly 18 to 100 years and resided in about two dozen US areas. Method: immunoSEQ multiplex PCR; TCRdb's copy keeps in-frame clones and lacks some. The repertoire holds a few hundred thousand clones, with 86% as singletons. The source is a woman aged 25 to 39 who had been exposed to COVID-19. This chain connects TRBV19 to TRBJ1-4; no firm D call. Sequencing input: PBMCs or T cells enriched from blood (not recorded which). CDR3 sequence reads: CASSIVSNEKLFF. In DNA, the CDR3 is TGTGCCAGTAGTATAGTCTCTAATGAAAAACTGTTTTTT.